The source of this TCR beta chain is a study of blood T cell repertoires in COVID-19. The overall study: Samples of COVID-19 (acute and convalescent) were obtained from the United States, Italy and Spain.

V shed 5 bases, J shed 11 bases, and the junction held 19 bases outside the gene matches. Germline CDR1 is LNHDA and CDR2 is SQIVND (reference sequence). The CDR3 has 16 amino acids. Source study methods: Reference gene primer amplification yielded estimated nucleated cell counts. The method was immunoSEQ multiplex PCR; TCRdb's version includes in-frame clones alone and lacks a portion of them. That table is the source of V, J and clone size, and D and trimming were worked out from the DNA. Among 230,000 or so clones listed, approximately 81% were seen once. It was within 2 weeks before study entry that exposed participants met a COVID-19 case.

The sample was PBMCs or T cells enriched from blood (not recorded which). The chain combines TRBV19 with TRBJ1-1, with TRBD1 matching 8 bases. The TCR sequence derives from a woman between 45 and 65 years old who had been exposed to COVID-19. The CDR3 DNA is TGTGCCAGTAGTGCGACAGGGGCCCGCGTTGGCCTTGGGGCTTTCTTT. Protein sequence: CASSATGARVGLGAFF.